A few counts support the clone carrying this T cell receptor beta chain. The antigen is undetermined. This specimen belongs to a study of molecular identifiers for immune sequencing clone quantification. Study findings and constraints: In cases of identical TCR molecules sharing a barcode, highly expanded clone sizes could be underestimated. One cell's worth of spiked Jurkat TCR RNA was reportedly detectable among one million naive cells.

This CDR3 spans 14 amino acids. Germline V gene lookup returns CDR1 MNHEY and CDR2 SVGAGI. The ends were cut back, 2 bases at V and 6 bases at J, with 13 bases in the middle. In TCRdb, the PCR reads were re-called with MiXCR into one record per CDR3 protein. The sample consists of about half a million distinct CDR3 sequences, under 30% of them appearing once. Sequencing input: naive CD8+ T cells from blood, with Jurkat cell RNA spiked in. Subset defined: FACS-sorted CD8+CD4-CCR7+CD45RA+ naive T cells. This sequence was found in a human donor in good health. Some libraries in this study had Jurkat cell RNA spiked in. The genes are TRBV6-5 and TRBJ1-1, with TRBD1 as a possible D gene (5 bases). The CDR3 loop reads CASSYGAGTAEAFF. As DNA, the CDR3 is TGTGCCAGCAGTTACGGGGCAGGGACCGCTGAAGCTTTCTTT.